The following is a T cell receptor (beta chain) sequence with its context. The antigen is not known. V was pared by 8 bases and J by 3 bases, with 12 bases between. Germline-derived CDR1 and CDR2 are SNHLY and FYNNEI. This CDR3 has 13 residues. The data were obtained in a study of shared clonotypes between healthy human individuals. An assay was performed, and its level was deep. Profiling relied on immunoSEQ multiplex PCR, and the TCRdb table lists in-frame clones only, not all of them. The top ten hold around 0.4% of the sample, which has 2 million to 2.5 million clones, over 90% seen once. Study-level findings and limits: Memory subsets generally showed smaller estimated richness than naive subsets did.

The sequencing sample was made of naive CD4+ T cells from PBMCs. Subset in this sample: CD45RA+ positively selected. This TCR was sampled from a young man in good health. Some clones in this sample may be carry-over from other donors' samples. The chain couples TRBV2 to TRBJ2-3; tentatively, D is TRBD2 (6 bases). Here the CDR3 reads CASRRERTDTQYF. CDR3 DNA: TGTGCCAGCCGCCGGGAGCGGACAGATACGCAGTATTTT.